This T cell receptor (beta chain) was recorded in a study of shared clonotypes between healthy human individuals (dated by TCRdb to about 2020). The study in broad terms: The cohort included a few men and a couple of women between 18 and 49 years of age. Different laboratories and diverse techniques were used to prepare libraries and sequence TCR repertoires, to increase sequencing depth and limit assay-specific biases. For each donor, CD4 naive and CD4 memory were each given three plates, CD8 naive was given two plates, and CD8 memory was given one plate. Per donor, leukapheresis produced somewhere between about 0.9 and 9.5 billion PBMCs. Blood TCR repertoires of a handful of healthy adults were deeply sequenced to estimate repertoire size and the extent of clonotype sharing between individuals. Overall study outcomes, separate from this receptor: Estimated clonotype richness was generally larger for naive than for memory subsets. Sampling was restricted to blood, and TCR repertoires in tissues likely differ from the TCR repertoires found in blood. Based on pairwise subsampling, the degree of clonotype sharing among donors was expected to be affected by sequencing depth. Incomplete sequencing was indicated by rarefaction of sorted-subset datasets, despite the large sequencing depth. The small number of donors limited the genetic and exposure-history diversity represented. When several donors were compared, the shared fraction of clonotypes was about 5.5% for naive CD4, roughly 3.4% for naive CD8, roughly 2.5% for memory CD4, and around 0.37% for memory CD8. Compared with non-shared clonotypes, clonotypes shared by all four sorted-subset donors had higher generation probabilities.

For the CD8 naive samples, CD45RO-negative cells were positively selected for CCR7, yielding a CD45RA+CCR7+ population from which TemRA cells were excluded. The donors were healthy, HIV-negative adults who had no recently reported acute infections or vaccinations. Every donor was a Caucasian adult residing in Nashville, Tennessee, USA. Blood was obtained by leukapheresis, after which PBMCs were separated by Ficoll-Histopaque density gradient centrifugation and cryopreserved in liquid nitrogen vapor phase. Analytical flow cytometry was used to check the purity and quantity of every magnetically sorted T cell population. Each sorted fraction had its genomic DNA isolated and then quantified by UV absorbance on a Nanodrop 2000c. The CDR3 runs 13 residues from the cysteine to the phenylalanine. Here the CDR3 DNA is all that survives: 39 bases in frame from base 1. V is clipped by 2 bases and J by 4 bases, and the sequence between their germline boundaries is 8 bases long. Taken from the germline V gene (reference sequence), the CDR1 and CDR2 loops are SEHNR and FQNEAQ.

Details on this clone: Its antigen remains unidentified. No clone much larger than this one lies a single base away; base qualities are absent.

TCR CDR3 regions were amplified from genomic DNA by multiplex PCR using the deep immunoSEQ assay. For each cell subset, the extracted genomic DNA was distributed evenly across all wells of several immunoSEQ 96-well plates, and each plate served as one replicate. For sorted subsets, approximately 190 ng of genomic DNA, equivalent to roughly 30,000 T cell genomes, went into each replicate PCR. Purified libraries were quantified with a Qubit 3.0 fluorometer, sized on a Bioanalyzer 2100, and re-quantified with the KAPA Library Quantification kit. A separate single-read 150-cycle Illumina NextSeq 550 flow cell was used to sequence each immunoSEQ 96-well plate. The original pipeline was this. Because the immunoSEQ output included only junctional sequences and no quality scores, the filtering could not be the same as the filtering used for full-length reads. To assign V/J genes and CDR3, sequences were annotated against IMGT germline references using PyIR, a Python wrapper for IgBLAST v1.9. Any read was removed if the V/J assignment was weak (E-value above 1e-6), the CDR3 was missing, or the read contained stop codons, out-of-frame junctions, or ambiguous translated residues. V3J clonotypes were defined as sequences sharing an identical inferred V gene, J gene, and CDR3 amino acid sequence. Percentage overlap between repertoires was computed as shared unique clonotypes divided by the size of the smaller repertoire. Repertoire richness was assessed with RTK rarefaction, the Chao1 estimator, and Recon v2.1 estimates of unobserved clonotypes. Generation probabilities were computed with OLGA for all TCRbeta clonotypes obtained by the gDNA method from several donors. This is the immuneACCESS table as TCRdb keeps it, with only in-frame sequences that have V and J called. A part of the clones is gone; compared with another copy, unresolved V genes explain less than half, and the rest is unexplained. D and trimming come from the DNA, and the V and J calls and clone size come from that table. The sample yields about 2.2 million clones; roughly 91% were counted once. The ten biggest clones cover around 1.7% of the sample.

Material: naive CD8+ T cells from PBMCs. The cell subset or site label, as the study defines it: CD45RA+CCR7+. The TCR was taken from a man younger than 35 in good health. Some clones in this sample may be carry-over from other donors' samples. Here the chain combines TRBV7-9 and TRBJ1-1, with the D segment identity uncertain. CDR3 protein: CASSLPGVTEAFF. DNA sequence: TGTGCCAGCAGCTTACCCGGGGTCACTGAAGCTTTCTTT.